This TCR beta chain was found in a study of blood T cell repertoires in COVID-19. Germline V gene sequence: CDR1 GTSNPN, CDR2 SVGIG (reference sequence). Trimming at V came to 4 bases and at J to 4 bases, leaving 4 bases not matched to a gene. The CDR3 runs 13 residues. In the original processing: Reference gene primer amplification in the assay estimated nucleated cell counts. Measured with immunoSEQ multiplex PCR; TCRdb has only the in-frame clones, and not every one. That table furnishes V, J and clone size, whereas the DNA furnished D and trimming. Of about 84,000 clones in the sample, around 80% were seen once.

The chain carries TRBV30 and TRBJ1-1; 9 nucleotides align to TRBD1. What was sequenced was peripheral blood. This receptor was identified in an older man with acute or convalescent COVID-19. The DNA of the CDR3 is TGTGCCTGGAACCGGGACAGGGTCACTGAAGCTTTCTTT. Translation: CAWNRDRVTEAFF.